This section outlines one T cell receptor beta chain sequence together with its context. The antigen remains undetermined. These data are taken from a study of T-cell reconstitution after alpha-beta-depleted transplantation in children. Unique molecular identifiers were built into the TCRbeta library. One entry per CDR3 protein, called by TCRdb with MiXCR from the PCR reads. The sample has hundreds of thousands of distinct CDR3 sequences; approximately 15% are singletons. Study-wide results and caveats: From newly produced T cells came most of the T-cell counts and diversity one year after transplant.

The starting material was PBMCs, mostly from graft donor cells, obtained 360 days after TCRalphabeta/CD19-depleted stem cell transplant. The receptor was isolated from a male patient aged 10-17 years who had a stem cell transplant for acute lymphoblastic leukemia, so the T cells may come from the graft donor.

The CDR3 reads CASTEGSHEQYF. The CDR3 coding sequence is TGTGCCAGTACCGAGGGTAGCCACGAGCAGTACTTC. V gene TRBV19 combines with J gene TRBJ2-7; a possible D gene is TRBD2 (5 bases). This CDR3 has 12 residues. Germline CDR1 and CDR2: LNHDA and SQIVND (reference sequence). Deletions cut 7 bases from V and 5 bases from J, with 12 bases between. The entire variable domain, with the rest obtained from reference TRBV19 and TRBJ2-7, is as follows: DGGITQSPKYLFRKEGQNVTLSCEQNLNHDAMYWYRQDPGQGLRLIYYSQIVNDFQKGDIAEGYSVSREKKESFPLTVTSAQKNPTAFYLCASTEGSHEQYFGPGTRLTVT.